This TCR beta chain came from a study of cytomegalovirus exposure and HLA in healthy donors. Overall study: The 120 or so validation repertoires were produced on the same platform as the roughly 670 repertoires of the first cohort. This was reported in a later analysis.

In regard to this clone: Its target is unknown.

Study-wide findings and caveats: Overall, roughly 160 TCR beta chains were annotated as cytomegalovirus-associated.

Produced via immunoSEQ multiplex PCR; TCRdb's table is partial and in-frame only. The sample holds about 130,000 clones, approximately 91% seen once. This CDR3 has 17 residues. With V trimmed by 0 bases and J by 1 base, 6 bases remained unmatched. Germline V gene data show CDR1 as LGHNA and CDR2 as YNFKEQ. The gene calls are TRBV4-2 and TRBJ1-3, with 7 nucleotides matching TRBD1. The specimen sequenced was PBMCs. This TCR was recovered from a woman aged 18-29 years in good health and CMV-seronegative. The CDR3 sequence is CASSQDWGQLSGNTIYF. DNA for the CDR3: TGTGCCAGCAGCCAAGATTGGGGACAGTTGTCTGGAAACACCATATATTTT.